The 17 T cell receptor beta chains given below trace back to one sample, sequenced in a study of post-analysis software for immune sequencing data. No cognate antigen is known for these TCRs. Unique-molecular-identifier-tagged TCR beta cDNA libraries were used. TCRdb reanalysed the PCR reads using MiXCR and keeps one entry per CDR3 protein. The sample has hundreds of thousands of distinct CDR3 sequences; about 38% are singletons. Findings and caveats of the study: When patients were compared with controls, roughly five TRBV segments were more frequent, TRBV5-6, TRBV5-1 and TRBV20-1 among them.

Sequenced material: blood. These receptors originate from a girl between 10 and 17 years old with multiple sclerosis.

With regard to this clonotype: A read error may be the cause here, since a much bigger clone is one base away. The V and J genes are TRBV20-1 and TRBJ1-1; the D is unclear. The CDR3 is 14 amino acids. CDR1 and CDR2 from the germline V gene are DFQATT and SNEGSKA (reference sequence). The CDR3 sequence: CSARDLAANIEAFF. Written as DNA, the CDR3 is TGCAGTGCTAGAGATTTAGCAGCGAACATTGAAGCTTTCTTT.

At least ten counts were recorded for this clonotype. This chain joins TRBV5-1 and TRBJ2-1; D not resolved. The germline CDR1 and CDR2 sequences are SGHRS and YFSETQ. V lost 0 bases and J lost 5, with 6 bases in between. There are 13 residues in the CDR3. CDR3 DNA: TGCGCCAGCAGCTTGGACCCAAACAATGAGCAGTTCTTC. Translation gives CASSLDPNNEQFF.

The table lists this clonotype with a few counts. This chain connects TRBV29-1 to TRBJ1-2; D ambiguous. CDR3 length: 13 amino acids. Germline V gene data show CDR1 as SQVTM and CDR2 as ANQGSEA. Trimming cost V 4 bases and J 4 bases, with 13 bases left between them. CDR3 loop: CSVGPRGIYGYTF. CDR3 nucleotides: TGCAGCGTTGGGCCGAGAGGGATCTATGGCTACACCTTC.

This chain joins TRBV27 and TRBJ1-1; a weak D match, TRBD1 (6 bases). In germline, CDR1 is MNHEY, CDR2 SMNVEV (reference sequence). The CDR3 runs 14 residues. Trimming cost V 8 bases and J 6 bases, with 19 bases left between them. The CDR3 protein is CASVSQGGRAEAFF. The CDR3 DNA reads TGTGCCAGCGTTTCCCAAGGGGGTCGGGCTGAAGCTTTCTTT.

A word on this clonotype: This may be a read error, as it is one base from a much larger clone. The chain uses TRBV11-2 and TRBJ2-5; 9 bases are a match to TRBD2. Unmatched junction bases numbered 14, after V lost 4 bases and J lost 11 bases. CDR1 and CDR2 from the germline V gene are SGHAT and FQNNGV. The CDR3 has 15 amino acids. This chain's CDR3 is CASSSAGGGNNEQYF. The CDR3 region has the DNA TGTGCCAGCAGCTCAGCGGGGGGAGGGAACAATGAGCAGTACTTC.

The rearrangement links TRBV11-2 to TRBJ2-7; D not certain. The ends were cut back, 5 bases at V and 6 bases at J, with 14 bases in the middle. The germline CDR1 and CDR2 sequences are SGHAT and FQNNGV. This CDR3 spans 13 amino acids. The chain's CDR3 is CASSRNSFGEQYF. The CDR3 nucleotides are TGTGCCAGCAGCCGAAACTCTTTTGGCGAGCAGTACTTC.

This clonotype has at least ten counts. The CDR3 spells CASSLGDGGTQYF. The CDR3 nucleotides are TGTGCCAGCAGCCTGGGGGATGGCGGCACGCAGTATTTT. The chain uses TRBV12-3 or TRBV12-4 and TRBJ2-3, with D perhaps being TRBD1 or TRBD2 (5 bases each). V lost 6 bases, J lost 9 bases, and 16 bases lay in between. The CDR3 contains 13 residues.

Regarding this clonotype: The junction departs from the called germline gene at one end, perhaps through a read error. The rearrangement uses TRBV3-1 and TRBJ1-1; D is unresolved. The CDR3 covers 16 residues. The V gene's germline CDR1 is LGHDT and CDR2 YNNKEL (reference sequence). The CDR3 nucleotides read TGTGCCAGCGGCCAAGTCGGCTCGGGTACGAACACTGAAGCTTTCTTT. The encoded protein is CASGQVGSGTNTEAFF.

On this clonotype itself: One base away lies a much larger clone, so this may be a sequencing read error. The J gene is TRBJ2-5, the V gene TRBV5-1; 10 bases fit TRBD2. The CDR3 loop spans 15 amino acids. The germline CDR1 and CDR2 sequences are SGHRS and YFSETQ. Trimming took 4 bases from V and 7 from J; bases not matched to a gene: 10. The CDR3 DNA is TGCGCCAGCAGCAGCCTAGCGGGAGAGGCAGGGACCCAGTACTTC. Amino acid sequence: CASSSLAGEAGTQYF.

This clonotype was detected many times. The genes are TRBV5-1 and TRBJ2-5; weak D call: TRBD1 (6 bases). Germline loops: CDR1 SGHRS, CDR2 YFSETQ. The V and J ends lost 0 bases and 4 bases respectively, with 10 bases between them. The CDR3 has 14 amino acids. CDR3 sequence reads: CASSLDRAAETQYF. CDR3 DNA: TGCGCCAGCAGCTTGGACAGGGCGGCAGAGACCCAGTACTTC. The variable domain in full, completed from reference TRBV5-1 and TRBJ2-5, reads KAGVTQTPRYLIKTRGQQVTLSCSPISGHRSVSWYQQTPGQGLQFLFEYFSETQRNKGNFPGRFSGRQFSNSRSEMNVSTLELGDSALYLCASSLDRAAETQYFGPGTRLLVL.

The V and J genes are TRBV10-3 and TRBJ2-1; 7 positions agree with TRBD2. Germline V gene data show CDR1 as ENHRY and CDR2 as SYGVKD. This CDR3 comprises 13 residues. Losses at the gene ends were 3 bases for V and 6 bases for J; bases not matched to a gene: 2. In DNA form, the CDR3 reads TGTGCCATCAGTGATTTAGCGGGCAATGAGCAGTTCTTC. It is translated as CAISDLAGNEQFF.

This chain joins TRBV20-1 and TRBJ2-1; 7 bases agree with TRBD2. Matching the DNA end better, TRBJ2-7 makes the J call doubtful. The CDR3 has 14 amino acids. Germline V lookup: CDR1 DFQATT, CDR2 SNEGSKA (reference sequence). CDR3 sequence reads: CSASAGDSYNEQYF. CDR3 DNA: TGCAGTGCTAGCGCGGGAGACTCCTACAATGAGCAGTACTTC.

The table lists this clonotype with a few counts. CDR3 DNA sequence: TGCAGTGCCTCAAAAGGGGTTATACAGGCGAACACCGGGGAGCTGTTTTTT. It is translated as CSASKGVIQANTGELFF. V usage is TRBV20-1 and J usage is TRBJ2-2; possibly TRBD1 for D (5 bases). The CDR3 spans 17 residues. The V end lost 6 bases, the J end lost 0 bases, and 20 bases lay between the germline ends. Per germline, CDR1 DFQATT and CDR2 SNEGSKA (reference sequence).

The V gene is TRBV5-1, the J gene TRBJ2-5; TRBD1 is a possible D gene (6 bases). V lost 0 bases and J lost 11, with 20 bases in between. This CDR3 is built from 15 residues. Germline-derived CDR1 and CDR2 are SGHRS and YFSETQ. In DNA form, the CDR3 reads TGCGCCAGCAGCTTGGGCCAGGGGAGTAAGAATGAGCAGTACTTC. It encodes CASSLGQGSKNEQYF.

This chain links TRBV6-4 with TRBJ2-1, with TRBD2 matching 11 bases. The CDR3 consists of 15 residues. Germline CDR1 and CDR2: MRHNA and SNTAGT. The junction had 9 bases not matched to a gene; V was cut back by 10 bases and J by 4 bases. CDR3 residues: CANSQLAGGYNEQFF. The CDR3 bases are TGTGCCAACAGCCAGCTAGCGGGGGGTTACAATGAGCAGTTCTTC.

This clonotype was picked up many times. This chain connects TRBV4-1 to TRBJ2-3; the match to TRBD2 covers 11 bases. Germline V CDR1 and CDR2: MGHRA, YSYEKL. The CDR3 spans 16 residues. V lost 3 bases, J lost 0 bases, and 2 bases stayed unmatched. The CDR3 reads CASSQIAGGSTDTQYF. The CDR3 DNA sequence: TGCGCCAGCAGCCAGATAGCGGGGGGGAGCACAGATACGCAGTATTTT.

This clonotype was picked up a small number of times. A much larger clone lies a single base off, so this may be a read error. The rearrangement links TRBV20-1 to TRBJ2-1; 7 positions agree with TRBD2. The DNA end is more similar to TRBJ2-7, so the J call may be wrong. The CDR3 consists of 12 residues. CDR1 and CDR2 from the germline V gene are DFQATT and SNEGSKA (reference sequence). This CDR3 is CSASGGKNEQYF. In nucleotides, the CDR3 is TGCAGTGCTAGCGGGGGGAAAAATGAGCAGTACTTC.